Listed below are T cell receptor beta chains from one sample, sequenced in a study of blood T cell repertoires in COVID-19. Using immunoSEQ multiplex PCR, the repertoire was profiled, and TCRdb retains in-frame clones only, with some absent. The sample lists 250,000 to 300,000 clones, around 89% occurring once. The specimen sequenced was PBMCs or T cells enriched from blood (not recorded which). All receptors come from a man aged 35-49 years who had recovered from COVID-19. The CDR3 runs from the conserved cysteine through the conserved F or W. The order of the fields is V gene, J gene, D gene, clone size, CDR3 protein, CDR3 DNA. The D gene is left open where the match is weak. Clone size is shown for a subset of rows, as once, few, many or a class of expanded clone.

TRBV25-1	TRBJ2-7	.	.	CASSGVWAPSYEQYF	TGTGCCAGCAGTGGGGTCTGGGCCCCTTCCTACGAGCAGTACTTC
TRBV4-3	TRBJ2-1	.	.	CASSALSAINEQFF	TGCGCCAGCAGCGCATTGAGCGCCATCAATGAGCAGTTCTTC
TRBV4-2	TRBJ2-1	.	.	CASSRHRQGSHNEQFF	TGTGCCAGCAGCAGACACCGCCAGGGGTCCCACAATGAGCAGTTCTTC
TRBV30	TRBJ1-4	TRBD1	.	CAWSMGQGGEKLFF	TGTGCCTGGAGTATGGGACAGGGAGGGGAAAAACTGTTTTTT
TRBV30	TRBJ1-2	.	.	CAWSVRPSNYGYTF	TGTGCCTGGAGTGTACGCCCGAGTAACTATGGCTACACCTTC
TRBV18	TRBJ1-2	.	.	CASSPAGGGYTF	TGTGCCAGCTCACCGGCGGGAGGAGGCTACACCTTC
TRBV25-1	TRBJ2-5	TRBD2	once	CASSELGLAGGDQETQYF	TGTGCCAGCAGTGAATTGGGACTAGCGGGGGGTGACCAAGAGACCCAGTACTTC
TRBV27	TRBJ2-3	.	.	CASSSRGMGGADTQYF	TGTGCCAGCAGTTCACGGGGTATGGGAGGCGCAGATACGCAGTATTTT
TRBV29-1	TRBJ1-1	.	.	CSVDSGTWNTEAFF	TGCAGCGTTGATTCCGGGACTTGGAACACTGAAGCTTTCTTT
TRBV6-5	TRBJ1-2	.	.	CASSSPLDFFNYGYTF	TGTGCCAGCAGTTCCCCTCTGGACTTTTTTAACTATGGCTACACCTTC
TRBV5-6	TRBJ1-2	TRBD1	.	CASSLVGTGSYGYTF	TGTGCCAGCAGCTTGGTAGGGACAGGGAGTTACGGCTACACCTTC
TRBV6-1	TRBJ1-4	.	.	CASSFGQNNEKLFF	TGTGCCAGCAGCTTCGGACAGAATAATGAAAAACTGTTTTTT
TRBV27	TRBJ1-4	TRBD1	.	CASSDRGLVEKLFF	TGTGCCAGCAGTGACAGGGGACTCGTTGAAAAACTGTTTTTT
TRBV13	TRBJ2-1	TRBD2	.	CASSFLAADNEQFF	TGTGCCAGCAGCTTCCTAGCGGCCGATAATGAGCAGTTCTTC
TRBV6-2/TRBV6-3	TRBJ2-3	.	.	CASSYSFVGGQTDTQYF	TGTGCCAGCAGTTACTCTTTCGTCGGGGGGCAAACAGATACGCAGTATTTT
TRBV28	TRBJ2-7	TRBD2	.	CASSLFGRRAEQYF	TGTGCCAGCAGTTTATTCGGGAGGCGGGCCGAGCAGTACTTC
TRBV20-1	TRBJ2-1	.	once	CSASFGGQSEQFF	TGCAGTGCTAGTTTTGGGGGCCAGAGTGAGCAGTTCTTC
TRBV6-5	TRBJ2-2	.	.	CASSPSRGYTGELFF	TGTGCCAGCAGCCCGAGCAGGGGCTACACCGGGGAGCTGTTTTTT
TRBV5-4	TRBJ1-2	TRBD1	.	CASSSWTGGYTF	TGTGCCAGCAGCTCATGGACAGGTGGCTACACCTTC
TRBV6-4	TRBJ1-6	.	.	CASSAGRGNSPLHF	TGTGCCAGCAGCGCGGGACGGGGTAATTCACCCCTCCACTTT
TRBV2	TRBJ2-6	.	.	CASNRVTGANVLTF	TGTGCCAGCAACAGGGTAACTGGGGCCAACGTCCTGACTTTC
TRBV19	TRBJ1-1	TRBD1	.	CASSMDRKLNTEAFF	TGTGCCAGTAGTATGGACAGGAAACTGAACACTGAAGCTTTCTTT
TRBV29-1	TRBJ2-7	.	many	CSVSRNSGPSYEQYF	TGCAGCGTTTCCCGGAATAGCGGTCCATCCTACGAGCAGTACTTC
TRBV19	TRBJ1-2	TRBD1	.	CASSIGTDNYGYTF	TGTGCCAGTAGTATCGGGACAGATAACTATGGCTACACCTTC
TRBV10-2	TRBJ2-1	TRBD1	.	CASSEGGTGDNEQFF	TGCGCCAGCAGTGAGGGGGGGACAGGGGACAATGAGCAGTTCTTC
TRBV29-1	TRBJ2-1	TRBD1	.	CSVVPGGPYNEQFF	TGCAGCGTTGTCCCAGGGGGCCCCTACAATGAGCAGTTCTTC
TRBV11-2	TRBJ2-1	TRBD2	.	CASSSNLAGGHGEQFF	TGTGCCAGCAGCTCAAATCTAGCGGGGGGGCATGGTGAGCAGTTCTTC
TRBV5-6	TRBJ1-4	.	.	CASSLYPGTQANEKLFF	TGTGCCAGCAGCTTATATCCCGGGACACAGGCGAATGAAAAACTGTTTTTT
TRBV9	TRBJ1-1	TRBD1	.	CASSLGQANTEAFF	TGTGCCAGCAGCCTCGGACAGGCGAACACTGAAGCTTTCTTT
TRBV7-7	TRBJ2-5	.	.	CASSLFGGRSETQYF	TGTGCCAGCAGCTTATTCGGGGGGCGGTCGGAGACCCAGTACTTC
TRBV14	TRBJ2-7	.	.	CASSQDRADSYEQYF	TGTGCCAGCAGCCAAGACAGGGCGGACTCCTACGAGCAGTACTTC
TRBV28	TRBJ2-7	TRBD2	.	CASNPVGLAGGEQYF	TGTGCCAGCAACCCCGTAGGACTAGCGGGAGGTGAGCAGTACTTC
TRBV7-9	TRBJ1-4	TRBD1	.	CASSVTTGRWEKLFF	TGTGCCAGCAGCGTTACGACAGGGCGGTGGGAAAAACTGTTTTTT
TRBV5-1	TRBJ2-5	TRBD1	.	CASSLVGTGQETQYF	TGCGCCAGCAGCTTAGTTGGGACAGGACAAGAGACCCAGTACTTC
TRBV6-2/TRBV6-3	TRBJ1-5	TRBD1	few	CASSYRWDRGNQPQHF	TGTGCCAGCAGTTACCGCTGGGACAGGGGCAATCAGCCCCAGCATTTT
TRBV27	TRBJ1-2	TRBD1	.	CASSLARTGVVGNGYTF	TGTGCCAGCAGTTTAGCCCGGACAGGGGTAGTTGGGAATGGCTACACCTTC
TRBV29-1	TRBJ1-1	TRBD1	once	CSVEEYDRANTEAFF	TGCAGCGTTGAAGAATACGACAGGGCGAACACTGAAGCTTTCTTT
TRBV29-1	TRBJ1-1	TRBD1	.	CSVMTGGRTEAFF	TGCAGCGTTATGACAGGGGGGAGGACTGAAGCTTTCTTT
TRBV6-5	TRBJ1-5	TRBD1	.	CASRETDRLQPQHF	TGTGCCAGCAGGGAGACGGACAGGCTTCAGCCCCAGCATTTT
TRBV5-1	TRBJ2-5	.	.	CASSLFRQGIGETQYF	TGCGCCAGCAGCTTGTTTCGCCAGGGGATTGGAGAGACCCAGTACTTC
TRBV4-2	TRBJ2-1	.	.	CASSQGLGNEQFF	TGTGCCAGCAGCCAAGGACTGGGCAATGAGCAGTTCTTC
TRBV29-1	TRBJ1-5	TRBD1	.	CSVETGNLGQPQHF	TGCAGCGTCGAGACAGGGAATCTGGGCCAGCCCCAGCATTTT
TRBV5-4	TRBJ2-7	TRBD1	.	CASSPLAGQGISYEQYF	TGTGCCAGCAGCCCTTTGGCGGGACAGGGGATATCCTACGAGCAGTACTTC
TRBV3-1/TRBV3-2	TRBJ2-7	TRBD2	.	CASSPGTSVNEQYF	TGTGCCAGCAGTCCCGGGACTAGTGTCAACGAGCAGTACTTC
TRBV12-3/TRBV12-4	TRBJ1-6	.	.	CASSLQGRSLHF	TGTGCCAGCAGTTTACAGGGTAGGTCCCTCCACTTT
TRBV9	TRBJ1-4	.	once	CASSGRTATNEKLFF	TGTGCCAGCAGCGGACGGACTGCAACTAATGAAAAACTGTTTTTT
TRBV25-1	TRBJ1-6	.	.	CASSDQQLGTYNSPLHF	TGTGCCAGCAGTGACCAGCAGCTCGGGACCTATAATTCACCCCTCCACTTT
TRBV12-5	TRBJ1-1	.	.	CASGLVWATDDMTEAFF	TGTGCTAGTGGTTTGGTGTGGGCGACAGATGATATGACTGAAGCTTTCTTT
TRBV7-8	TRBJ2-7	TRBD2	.	CASSRLAGGVWEQYF	TGTGCCAGCAGCCGACTAGCGGGAGGGGTGTGGGAGCAGTACTTC
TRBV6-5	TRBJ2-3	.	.	CASRFDRRHTDTQYF	TGTGCCAGCAGGTTCGACAGGAGACACACAGATACGCAGTATTTT
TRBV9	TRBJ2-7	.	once	CASSVGGSYEQYF	TGTGCCAGCAGCGTAGGTGGGAGCTACGAGCAGTACTTC
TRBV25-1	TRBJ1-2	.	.	CASSDPGTNYGYTF	TGTGCCAGCAGTGACCCTGGGACAAACTATGGCTACACCTTC
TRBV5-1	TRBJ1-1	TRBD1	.	CASSLAPGTGGIGNTEAFF	TGCGCCAGCAGCTTGGCCCCTGGGACAGGGGGTATCGGTAACACTGAAGCTTTCTTT